This T cell receptor (beta chain) was sequenced in a study of T-cell memory formation after mild COVID-19. For the study at large: Largely, the TCR clusters proved donor specific.

Germline CDR1 and CDR2: SGHVS and FNYEAQ. The CDR3 sequence is 15 residues long. V lost 1 base, J lost 9 bases, and 16 bases lay in between. One entry per CDR3 protein results from TCRdb running MiXCR on the 5' RACE reads. The table shows roughly 250,000 distinct CDR3 sequences, with 16% occurring only once. The receptor's source is a man between 18 and 29 years old who had mild COVID-19 (a few samples of this study predate the infection). Cell type and time point are not known. The rearrangement links TRBV7-6 to TRBJ2-1; TRBD1 might be the D (6 bases). The sequenced material came from PBMCs or a T cell subset sorted from them (not recorded which). CDR3 sequence (DNA): TGTGCCAGCAGCTTAGACCCTGGGGGCCTAAGTGAGCAGTTCTTC. This gives the protein CASSLDPGGLSEQFF.